Listed here are 14 T cell receptor beta chains from one sample, sequenced in a study of metastatic and nonmetastatic thyroid tumors. No treatment had been given to any patient before thyroid surgery. Via MiXCR, TCRdb re-called the PCR reads. Of some 20,000 clones in the sample, roughly a quarter were seen once. Specimen: blood. These receptors came from a female donor with papillary thyroid cancer or a benign thyroid nodule (not recorded which). Some clones in this sample may be carry-over from other donors' samples.

This chain links TRBV6-2 or TRBV6-3 with TRBJ2-3; 15 bases match TRBD2. This CDR3 has 19 residues. Germline-derived CDR1 and CDR2 are MNHEY and SVGEGT. Trimming cost V 3 bases and J 4 bases; bases outside gene matches: 11. CDR3 sequence: CASSYLPGLAGGRPDTQYF. The CDR3 DNA is TGTGCCAGCAGTTATCTCCCGGGACTAGCGGGAGGCCGGCCAGATACGCAGTATTTT.

The chain has TRBV20-1 and TRBJ2-3; TRBD2 might be the D (5 bases). The germline V gene encodes CDR1 DFQATT and CDR2 SNEGSKA (reference sequence). This CDR3 contains 15 residues. Trimming removed 2 bases at V and 6 bases at J, with 18 bases between. The CDR3 spells CSARQSRGSVDTQYF. DNA of the CDR3: TGCAGTGCTAGACAATCCCGCGGGTCGGTGGATACGCAGTATTTT.

The genes are TRBV28 and TRBJ1-1, with D uncertain. Germline CDR1 reads MDHEN; CDR2 reads SYDVKM. V gave up 6 bases and J gave up 9 bases, with 11 bases separating them. This CDR3 comprises 11 residues. CDR3 sequence: CASRGIPKAFF. The CDR3 DNA reads TGTGCCAGCAGGGGTATTCCTAAAGCTTTCTTT.

The chain recombines TRBV6-2 or TRBV6-3 with TRBJ2-7; D gene uncertain. Germline V gene data show CDR1 as MNHEY and CDR2 as SVGEGT. The CDR3 spans 10 residues. V lost 9 bases, J lost 7 bases, and 10 bases lay in between. Here the CDR3 reads CARGFREQYF. The CDR3 nucleotides are TGTGCCAGAGGATTTCGGGAGCAGTACTTC.

This clone was found a few times. The J gene is TRBJ2-1, the V gene TRBV5-8; D perhaps matches TRBD1 (5 bases). V lost 2 bases, J lost 4 bases, and 10 bases lay in between. Germline loops: CDR1 SGHTS, CDR2 YDEGEE. The CDR3 is 14 residues long. CDR3 nucleotide sequence: TGTGCCAGCAGCTTTGAGACAGCTTACAATGAGCAGTTCTTC. It encodes CASSFETAYNEQFF.

This clone was recorded at least ten times. The chain joins TRBV5-5 to TRBJ1-5; D call uncertain. CDR1 and CDR2 (germline): SGHKS, YYEKEE (reference sequence). V was shortened by 4 bases and J by 3 bases, with 17 bases between the two germline ends. CDR3 length: 16 amino acids. The CDR3 coding sequence is TGTGCCAGCAGCCCCGTGGAGCGAGTACCCAATCAGCCCCAGCATTTT. Its translation is CASSPVERVPNQPQHF.

Only one count was recorded for this clone. The chain employs TRBV20-1 and TRBJ2-7; 12 bases align to TRBD2. This CDR3 is built from 16 residues. CDR1 DFQATT and CDR2 SNEGSKA come from the germline V gene (reference sequence). Unmatched junction bases numbered 7, after V lost 3 bases and J lost 1 base. CDR3 nucleotide sequence: TGCAGTGCTAGTCCTCGGACTAGCGGGGATTCCTACGAGCAGTACTTC. This translates into CSASPRTSGDSYEQYF.

The rearrangement uses TRBV4-1 and TRBJ2-7; 9 bases fit TRBD2. CDR3 size: 15 residues. With 3 bases clipped from V and 2 bases from J, the junction kept 5 bases outside the gene matches. The germline gives CDR1 MGHRA, CDR2 YSYEKL. CDR3 DNA sequence: TGCGCCAGCAGCCAGGCGGAGCGGGGGGCCTACGAGCAGTACTTC. It encodes CASSQAERGAYEQYF.

A few counts support this clone. The rearrangement links TRBV6-4 to TRBJ2-3; D remains ambiguous. The germline V gene encodes CDR1 MRHNA and CDR2 SNTAGT. The CDR3 contains 14 residues. Trimming cost V 3 bases and J 5 bases, with 12 bases left between them. The CDR3 DNA is TGTGCCAGCAGTGAGGGTCCGGGTCTAGATACGCAGTATTTT. The encoded protein is CASSEGPGLDTQYF.

This clone appeared once. The junction differs from germline at one of its ends, possibly a read error. The J gene is TRBJ2-4, the V gene TRBV30; 7 bases are shared with TRBD2. The CDR3 spans 11 residues. The germline gives CDR1 GTSNPN, CDR2 SVGIG (reference sequence). CDR3 DNA sequence: TGTGCCTGGAGTGACTGGGAGGGGACCACCTTC. Its protein product is CAWSDWEGTTF.

The chain uses TRBV5-1 and TRBJ2-7, with 7 bases matching TRBD1. V gave up 4 bases and J gave up 6 bases; unmatched junction bases: 10. This CDR3 is built from 14 residues. Germline CDR1 SGHRS, CDR2 YFSETQ. The CDR3 DNA reads as TGCGCCAGCAGCGGAACCGTCACAGGGGCCGAGCAGTACTTC. Translating gives CASSGTVTGAEQYF. Supplemented by reference TRBV5-1 and TRBJ2-7, the full variable domain reads KAGVTQTPRYLIKTRGQQVTLSCSPISGHRSVSWYQQTPGQGLQFLFEYFSETQRNKGNFPGRFSGRQFSNSRSEMNVSTLELGDSALYLCASSGTVTGAEQYFGPGTRLTVT.

V is TRBV5-1 and J is TRBJ2-5; D not resolved. Germline V CDR1 and CDR2: SGHRS, YFSETQ. Trimming stripped 3 bases from V and 1 base from J, with 7 bases between. The CDR3 is made up of 13 amino acids. Written as DNA, the CDR3 is TGCGCCAGCAGCTGGGCCATCCAAGAGACCCAGTACTTC. Translated: CASSWAIQETQYF. Drawing the rest from reference TRBV5-1 and TRBJ2-5, the complete variable domain is KAGVTQTPRYLIKTRGQQVTLSCSPISGHRSVSWYQQTPGQGLQFLFEYFSETQRNKGNFPGRFSGRQFSNSRSEMNVSTLELGDSALYLCASSWAIQETQYFGPGTRLLVL.

This chain connects TRBV13 to TRBJ2-5; 7 bases align to TRBD1. CDR3 length equals 19 residues. V dropped 4 bases and J dropped 1; count of bases not matched to a gene: 18. The germline V gene has CDR1 PRHDT and CDR2 FYEKMQ (reference sequence). Here the CDR3 reads CASSSLPGTVGVLQETQYF. As DNA, the CDR3 is TGTGCCAGCAGCTCCCTCCCCGGGACAGTGGGAGTGCTCCAAGAGACCCAGTACTTC.

This clone occurred many times. The identical CDR3 is also encoded by other nucleotide sequences in the sample. This chain joins TRBV7-3 and TRBJ2-5; 7 nucleotides agree with TRBD1. There are 15 residues in the CDR3. Germline-derived CDR1 and CDR2 are SGHTA and FQGTGA. The V segment lost 5 bases and the J segment 5 bases; nucleotides outside the gene matches: 11. The CDR3 protein is CASSPSPTGWETQYF. The CDR3 DNA is TGTGCCAGCAGCCCGAGTCCGACAGGGTGGGAGACCCAGTACTTC.